The T cell receptor (beta chain) described here comes from a study of blood T cell repertoires in COVID-19. In this sample, this clone turned up once. Germline CDR1 is MDHEN and CDR2 is SYDVKM. The V segment lost 6 bases and the J segment 2 bases; nucleotides outside the gene matches: 4. The CDR3 contains 15 residues. The protocol was immunoSEQ multiplex PCR, while the TCRdb copy is restricted to in-frame clones and leaves out a portion. The profile covers 88,000 or so clones, with under 85% appearing a single time and roughly 9% taken by the ten largest. The sequence derives from a human donor in a cohort sampled during active COVID-19. The sample taken for sequencing was peripheral blood. The V call is TRBV28, the J call TRBJ1-5; 10 bases are a match to TRBD1. This CDR3 reads CASRSTGGGNQPQHF. The CDR3 coding sequence is TGTGCCAGCAGGTCGACAGGGGGCGGCAATCAGCCCCAGCATTTT.